A single sample gave rise to the 27 T cell receptor beta chains below, sequenced in a study of T cells in Graves' hyperthyroidism and ophthalmopathy. From RNA transcripts, TCR beta CDR3 regions were amplified. The primer set for the first-round RT-PCR of the TCR CDR3 was HTBI. From the multiplex PCR reads, TCRdb called clonotypes with MiXCR, one entry per CDR3 protein. The data hold 490,000 or so distinct CDR3 sequences, with around 43% observed a single time. The specimen was peripheral blood or thyroid tissue (not recorded which). These receptors originate from an adult woman with Graves' disease, either hyperthyroidism or ophthalmopathy (not recorded which).

The chain employs TRBV7-8 and TRBJ1-1; the D gene is possibly TRBD1 (6 bases). Between the trimmed V and J ends, which lost 7 bases and 0 bases, there was a span of 15 bases. Germline CDR1 is SGHVS and CDR2 is FQNEAQ. This CDR3 has 15 residues. CDR3 nucleotide sequence: TGTGCCAGCACGCCAGGGGTGGGAATGAACACTGAAGCTTTCTTT. It translates to CASTPGVGMNTEAFF.

The chain couples TRBV7-2 to TRBJ2-5, with TRBD2 matching 7 bases. The germline V gene has CDR1 SGHTA and CDR2 FQGNSA. V dropped 0 bases and J dropped 6; count of bases not matched to a gene: 13. CDR3 length: 17 amino acids. The CDR3 loop reads CASSLAGGPRSLKTQYF. The CDR3 DNA sequence: TGTGCCAGCAGCTTAGCGGGAGGGCCAAGGTCTTTAAAGACCCAGTACTTC.

The gene calls are TRBV15 and TRBJ2-2; 8 bases are shared with TRBD1. CDR1 is LNHNV, CDR2 YYDKDF, per germline (reference sequence). CDR3 length: 15 residues. Trimming removed 1 base from V and 5 bases from J; junction bases left unmatched: 3. CDR3 residues: CATSRAQGVTGELFF. As DNA, the CDR3 is TGTGCCACCAGCAGAGCACAGGGGGTGACCGGGGAGCTGTTTTTT.

On this clonotype: The junction shows a germline mismatch at one end, possibly a read error. The V and J genes are TRBV4-3 and TRBJ1-3, with TRBD1 matching 7 bases. The CDR3 has 15 amino acids. The germline V gene has CDR1 LGHNA and CDR2 YSLEER. This chain's CDR3 is CASSPGQNSGNTLYF. CDR3 DNA: TGCGCCAGCAGCCCGGGACAGAACTCTGGAAACACCTTATATTTT.

In the case of this clonotype: This may be a read error, as it is one base from a much larger clone. The V gene is TRBV12-3 or TRBV12-4, the J gene TRBJ1-1; D is unresolved. The CDR3 sequence is 12 residues long. The CDR3 is CASSLIDTGAFF. In DNA form, the CDR3 reads TGTGCCAGCAGTTTAATAGACACTGGAGCTTTCTTT.

The chain employs TRBV12-3 or TRBV12-4 and TRBJ1-2; D is possibly TRBD1 (5 bases). Trimming pared 2 bases from V and 4 bases from J, leaving 11 bases between. The CDR3 totals 14 residues. DNA of the CDR3: TGTGCCAGCAGTTTAAGGACACTTCCCTATGGCTACACCTTC. Residues: CASSLRTLPYGYTF.

This clonotype was observed a handful of times. The chain links TRBV7-9 to TRBJ2-7; 8 positions agree with TRBD1. The CDR3 has 14 residues. The V gene end was trimmed by 6 bases and the J gene end by 4 bases; junction bases not matched to a gene: 8. CDR1 SEHNR and CDR2 FQNEAQ come from the germline V gene (reference sequence). The CDR3, as DNA: TGTGCCAGCAGTCCTAGGACAGGGCTATACGAGCAGTACTTC. It codes for CASSPRTGLYEQYF.

Concerning this clonotype itself: Possible read error: a much larger clone is one base away. This chain uses TRBV25-1 with TRBJ2-7, with D maybe TRBD2 (5 bases). CDR3 size: 11 residues. The germline V gene has CDR1 MGHDK and CDR2 SYGVNS. V lost 7 bases and J lost 4, with 8 bases in between. Written as DNA, the CDR3 is TGTGCCAGCACCGGACTTTACGAGCAGTACTTC. Its protein product is CASTGLYEQYF.

The CDR3 protein is CASSQDQGRGGQPQHF. The CDR3 DNA reads as TGTGCCAGCAGCCAAGATCAGGGAAGGGGCGGGCAGCCCCAGCATTTT. The chain links TRBV3-1 to TRBJ1-5; the D gene is possibly TRBD1 (5 bases). The ends were cut back, 0 bases at V and 7 bases at J, with 16 bases in the middle. This CDR3 is built from 16 residues. CDR1 LGHDT and CDR2 YNNKEL come from the germline V gene (reference sequence).

The V call is TRBV12-3 or TRBV12-4, the J call TRBJ2-7, with D possibly TRBD1 on 5 matching bases. V lost 8 bases and J 0 bases, leaving 17 bases between the germline ends. This CDR3 has 15 residues. The DNA for the CDR3 is TGTGCCAGCGGTAGGGGTACACAAAGCTCCTACGAGCAGTACTTC. Its protein product is CASGRGTQSSYEQYF.

As regards this clonotype: The CDR3 does not close with the conserved phenylalanine or tryptophan, likely indicating a read error. The chain couples TRBV10-3 to TRBJ1-1; TRBD1 might be the D (5 bases). The V end was cut by 4 bases, the J end by 0 bases, with 9 bases between. Germline V gene data show CDR1 as ENHRY and CDR2 as SYGVKD. There are 14 residues in the CDR3. CDR3 loop: CAISAGQMNTEAFL. The DNA of the CDR3 is TGTGCCATCAGTGCTGGACAAATGAACACTGAAGCTTTCCTT.

The chain carries TRBV29-1 and TRBJ1-1, with D uncertain. The germline gives CDR1 SQVTM, CDR2 ANQGSEA. V was clipped by 8 bases and J by 1 base, with 14 bases between them. The CDR3 is 13 amino acids. The chain's CDR3 is CSLESGTNTEAFF. For the CDR3, the DNA is TGCAGCTTAGAGTCGGGTACGAACACTGAAGCTTTCTTT.

Note on this clonotype: One end of the junction is discordant with germline, which a read error may explain. This chain joins TRBV4-1 and TRBJ2-7, with 8 bases fitting TRBD1. Germline CDR1 is MGHRA and CDR2 is YSYEKL. The CDR3 is 14 residues long. The DNA of the CDR3 is TGTGCCAGCAGTAGTGACAGGGGCGGTTACGAGCAGTACTTC. Its protein product is CASSSDRGGYEQYF.

This clonotype was seen a few times. The rearrangement links TRBV15 to TRBJ1-3; D gene ambiguous. V was shortened by 6 bases and J by 0 bases, with 9 bases between the two germline ends. This CDR3 comprises 14 residues. The V gene's germline CDR1 is LNHNV and CDR2 YYDKDF (reference sequence). The CDR3: CATRTPASGNTIYF. Here the CDR3 DNA reads TGTGCCACCAGGACCCCTGCCTCTGGAAACACCATATATTTT.

The chain combines TRBV5-1 with TRBJ1-6, with D hard to call. Germline CDR1 SGHRS, CDR2 YFSETQ. Trimming cost V 0 bases and J 9 bases, with 10 bases left between them. The CDR3 loop spans 14 amino acids. CDR3 in amino acids: CASSLEASSSPLHF. DNA of the CDR3: TGCGCCAGCAGCTTGGAGGCCAGTTCTTCACCCCTCCACTTT.

This clonotype has only one observation. This CDR3 fails to terminate in the conserved phenylalanine or tryptophan, so it likely reflects a read error. The V call is TRBV29-1, the J call TRBJ2-5, with D hard to call. CDR3 length: 12 residues. Germline V lookup: CDR1 SQVTM, CDR2 ANQGSEA. V was clipped by 4 bases and J by 0 bases, with 6 bases between them. This CDR3 reads CSVVTNQETQYL. The DNA of the CDR3 is TGCAGCGTTGTTACCAACCAAGAGACCCAGTACCTC.

V and J are TRBV20-1 and TRBJ2-5; tentatively, D is TRBD1 (6 bases). Trimming left V 0 bases short and J 5 bases short, with 10 bases between. Germline assignment: CDR1 DFQATT and CDR2 SNEGSKA (reference sequence). CDR3 size: 13 residues. As DNA, the CDR3 is TGCAGTGCTAGAGATTTACAGGGTGAGACCCAGTACTTC. Translated, it gives CSARDLQGETQYF.

This clonotype has at least ten counts. The chain uses TRBV7-2 and TRBJ1-6, with 8 bases matching TRBD1. The CDR3 runs 16 residues. Germline V CDR1 and CDR2: SGHTA, FQGNSA. V shed 5 bases, J shed 5 bases, and the junction held 8 bases outside the gene matches. The CDR3 coding sequence is TGTGCCAGCAGCAAAGGGGGGACAGGCAATAATTCACCCCTCCACTTT. It encodes CASSKGGTGNNSPLHF.

The chain combines TRBV5-1 with TRBJ1-1; maybe TRBD1 (5 bases). This CDR3 comprises 14 residues. From germline, CDR1 is SGHRS and CDR2 YFSETQ. V shed 3 bases and J shed 1 base, with 10 bases lying between them. CDR3 sequence: CASSSDTGNTEAFF. In DNA form, the CDR3 reads TGCGCCAGCAGCTCTGACACAGGGAACACTGAAGCTTTCTTT. Looking up the rest from reference TRBV5-1 and TRBJ1-1 gives the full variable domain: KAGVTQTPRYLIKTRGQQVTLSCSPISGHRSVSWYQQTPGQGLQFLFEYFSETQRNKGNFPGRFSGRQFSNSRSEMNVSTLELGDSALYLCASSSDTGNTEAFFGQGTRLTVV.

This clonotype was detected many times. This chain connects TRBV14 to TRBJ1-2; a weak D match, TRBD1 (6 bases). This CDR3 is built from 14 residues. The germline V gene encodes CDR1 SGHDN and CDR2 FVKESK. Deletions cut 1 base from V and 6 bases from J, with 12 bases between. In DNA, the CDR3 is TGTGCCAGCAGCCAAGGGACAGAATGGAATGGCTACACCTTC. Translated: CASSQGTEWNGYTF.

This clonotype was recorded only once. The CDR3 DNA is TGTGCCAGCAGCTTGACCGCAGGGGACACTGAAGCTTTCTTT. This codes for CASSLTAGDTEAFF. The chain carries TRBV7-2 and TRBJ1-1, with D tentatively TRBD1 (6 bases). Trimming left V 3 bases short and J 3 bases short, with 11 bases between. The CDR3 extends over 14 amino acids. Germline CDR1 SGHTA, CDR2 FQGNSA.

This clonotype was observed many times. The chain couples TRBV19 to TRBJ1-2; the D gene is possibly TRBD1 (5 bases). This CDR3 has 11 amino acids. The germline gives CDR1 LNHDA, CDR2 SQIVND (reference sequence). With 9 bases removed from V and 3 bases from J, the gap between germline ends came to 8 bases. The CDR3 here is CASLGDYGYTF. The CDR3 DNA sequence: TGTGCCAGCCTAGGGGACTATGGCTACACCTTC.

This clonotype has a handful of counts. The rearrangement links TRBV6-5 to TRBJ2-7, with D possibly matching TRBD1 (6 bases). V was trimmed by 5 bases and J by 5 bases, leaving 19 bases between them. This CDR3 has 15 amino acids. Germline CDR1 and CDR2: MNHEY and SVGAGI. The CDR3 DNA is TGTGCCAGCAGTCGTAGAACAGGGATCAACGACGAGCAGTACTTC. Amino acid sequence: CASSRRTGINDEQYF.

The chain uses TRBV5-1 and TRBJ2-7; 10 positions match TRBD1. Germline V gene sequence: CDR1 SGHRS, CDR2 YFSETQ. The CDR3 sequence is 13 residues long. V dropped 6 bases and J dropped 6; count of bases not matched to a gene: 6. The CDR3 region is CASNRDRGVEQYF. As DNA, the CDR3 is TGCGCCAGCAACCGGGACAGGGGTGTCGAGCAGTACTTC.

As to this clonotype: Germline is not matched at one junction end, which may reflect a read error. The V and J genes are TRBV20-1 and TRBJ2-7; possibly TRBD1 for D (5 bases). Germline V gives CDR1 DFQATT, CDR2 SNEGSKA (reference sequence). The CDR3 has 12 amino acids. This CDR3 is CSAKTAVYEQYF. CDR3 in DNA: TGCAGCGCTAAGACAGCAGTCTACGAGCAGTACTTC.

This clonotype was detected ten times or more. This rearrangement joins TRBV5-1 to TRBJ1-1; D remains ambiguous. Germline V CDR1 and CDR2: SGHRS, YFSETQ. V was clipped by 2 bases and J by 1 base, with 9 bases between them. The CDR3 totals 14 residues. The CDR3 sequence: CASSFWTANTEAFF. CDR3 sequence (DNA): TGCGCCAGCAGCTTCTGGACGGCGAACACTGAAGCTTTCTTT.

This clonotype came up many times. The chain links TRBV5-1 to TRBJ2-7; 7 positions match TRBD1. After removal of 0 bases from V and 2 bases from J, the junction contained 5 bases not matched to a gene. The CDR3 runs to 15 residues. Germline V gene data show CDR1 as SGHRS and CDR2 as YFSETQ. The CDR3 reads CASSLETGRPYEQYF. As DNA, the CDR3 is TGCGCCAGCAGCTTGGAGACAGGGAGACCCTACGAGCAGTACTTC.